Below are 5 T cell receptor beta chains sequenced from a single sample in a study of CD8+ T cells in alopecia areata. Treatment defined: oral pan-JAK inhibitor, 5-10 mg twice daily. Extracted RNA was reverse transcribed, and the resulting cDNA served as sequencing template. Sequencing was performed with immunoSEQ multiplex PCR; in TCRdb, only in-frame clones are kept and a portion is missing. The sample has some 120,000 clones, about 60% seen once. The sequencing used CD8+ T cells sorted from blood, collected at week 24, from a patient treated with tofacitinib. All receptors come from a human donor with alopecia areata.

This chain uses TRBV2 with TRBJ2-1; 14 nucleotides match TRBD2. Germline values: CDR1 SNHLY, CDR2 FYNNEI. CDR3 length: 16 amino acids. V gave up 8 bases and J gave up 4 bases; unmatched junction bases: 7. CDR3 sequence: CASPRLAGGEYNEQFF. CDR3 in DNA: TGTGCCAGCCCAAGACTAGCGGGGGGGGAGTACAATGAGCAGTTCTTC.

CDR3 nucleotides: TGTGCCAGCAGTGAGGTGGGAGCCGGTGGGGAGCTGTTTTTT. This sequence encodes CASSEVGAGGELFF. The chain couples TRBV25-1 to TRBJ2-2, with a possible D match to TRBD2 (5 bases). The V and J ends lost 3 bases and 8 bases respectively, with 13 bases between them. The CDR3 extends over 14 amino acids. Germline CDR1 reads MGHDK; CDR2 reads SYGVNS.

This clone came up a few times. The V call is TRBV11-2, the J call TRBJ2-1, with D maybe TRBD2 (7 bases). The V gene's germline CDR1 is SGHAT and CDR2 FQNNGV. This CDR3 region has 19 residues. Trimming cost V 1 base and J 4 bases, with 23 bases left between them. The DNA of the CDR3 is TGTGCCAGCAGCTTAGGACCACTCCCCTCCCGGGGGGCTTACAATGAGCAGTTCTTC. This encodes CASSLGPLPSRGAYNEQFF.

This clone was picked up one time. The gene calls are TRBV30 and TRBJ1-3; no definite D call. The CDR3 is 14 amino acids. The germline V and J ends were trimmed by 2 bases and 6 bases, with 14 bases remaining between them. Germline lookup yields CDR1 GTSNPN and CDR2 SVGIG (reference sequence). CDR3 residues: CAWSFLSEENTIYF. The CDR3 DNA reads TGTGCCTGGAGTTTTCTTTCGGAGGAAAACACCATATATTTT.

The chain joins TRBV7-9 to TRBJ1-2; D remains unclear. The CDR3 loop spans 13 amino acids. V shed 5 bases and J shed 4 bases, with 11 bases lying between them. The germline V gene has CDR1 SEHNR and CDR2 FQNEAQ (reference sequence). The CDR3 loop is CASSPIGGYGYTF. As DNA, the CDR3 is TGTGCCAGCAGCCCAATAGGAGGCTATGGCTACACCTTC.